Presented here are 15 T cell receptor beta chains from one specimen sequenced in a study of technical replicates of blood from several donors. The protocol was immunoSEQ multiplex PCR, while the TCRdb copy is restricted to in-frame clones and leaves out a portion. The sample contains about 97,000 clones, approximately 94% of which appear only once. Sequenced input: T cells isolated from PBMCs. The receptor source for this set is a human donor in good health.

The J gene is TRBJ2-3, the V gene TRBV27; TRBD2 aligns across 14 bases. The CDR3 is 16 residues long. Trimming cost V 3 bases and J 4 bases; bases outside gene matches: 3. Germline V gene sequence: CDR1 MNHEY, CDR2 SMNVEV (reference sequence). The CDR3 sequence: CASSFGLAGGPDTQYF. The CDR3 nucleotides read TGTGCCAGCAGTTTCGGACTAGCGGGAGGACCAGATACGCAGTATTTT.

The rearrangement joins TRBV9 to TRBJ2-5, with a tentative D call TRBD2 (5 bases). The germline V and J ends were trimmed by 3 bases and 1 base, with 16 bases remaining between them. This CDR3 spans 16 amino acids. Germline loops: CDR1 SGDLS, CDR2 YYNGEE. The chain's CDR3 is CASSAPRGKGQETQYF. The CDR3, as DNA: TGTGCCAGCAGCGCCCCCAGAGGGAAGGGCCAAGAGACCCAGTACTTC.

In nucleotides, the CDR3 is TGTGCCAGCAGTGCGCCTTTCCAGGACGAGCAGTACTTC. Encoded protein: CASSAPFQDEQYF. The chain uses TRBV28 and TRBJ2-7; D gene uncertain. This CDR3 contains 13 residues. Germline-derived CDR1 and CDR2 are MDHEN and SYDVKM. V lost 5 bases to trimming and J lost 5 bases, with 13 bases between them. The full variable domain, in which reference TRBV28 and TRBJ2-7 provide the parts outside the CDR3, is DVKVTQSSRYLVKRTGEKVFLECVQDMDHENMFWYRQDPGLGLRLIYFSYDVKMKEKGDIPEGYSVSREKKERFSLILESASTNQTSMYLCASSAPFQDEQYFGPGTRLTVT.

V gene TRBV7-7 combines with J gene TRBJ2-1; 7 bases line up with TRBD2. V trimming: 1 base; J trimming: 0 bases; junction bases outside the gene matches: 3. The CDR3 runs 16 residues. Germline-derived CDR1 and CDR2 are SSHAT and FNYEAQ (reference sequence). Written as DNA, the CDR3 is TGTGCCAGCAGCTTAGGAGCGGGGAGCTCCTACAATGAGCAGTTCTTC. Translating it yields CASSLGAGSSYNEQFF.

This sequence joins TRBV15 and TRBJ2-1; the D gene is possibly TRBD2 (6 bases). CDR1 and CDR2 from the germline V gene are LNHNV and YYDKDF (reference sequence). This CDR3 has 16 amino acids. V lost 7 bases and J lost 2, with 18 bases in between. Here the CDR3 DNA reads TGTGCCACCACATTTCCGGGAGCAATGGCCTACAATGAGCAGTTCTTC. Protein sequence: CATTFPGAMAYNEQFF.

The rearrangement joins TRBV6-5 to TRBJ1-2; unclear D gene. The CDR3 consists of 13 residues. Looked up from germline, CDR1 is MNHEY and CDR2 is SVGAGI. Trimming removed 5 bases from V and 2 bases from J, with 9 bases in between. CDR3 loop: CASSRGGNYGYTF. CDR3 nucleotides: TGTGCCAGCAGTAGAGGAGGCAACTATGGCTACACCTTC.

V and J are TRBV21-1 and TRBJ2-7; TRBD2, the D gene given by the table, was not confirmed from the DNA. TRBV21-1 is assigned pseudogene status. The CDR3 consists of 14 residues. The CDR3 DNA follows: TGTGCCAGCAGCAAAAGCCCGGTGCCTTCCGAGCAGTACTTC. Its protein product is CASSKSPVPSEQYF.

The table lists this clone with a count of one. The chain has TRBV4-1 and TRBJ1-5; TRBD1 matches at 8 bases. The V gene's germline CDR1 is MGHRA and CDR2 YSYEKL. This CDR3 region has 13 residues. V was clipped by 5 bases and J by 6 bases; unmatched bases: 3. CDR3 sequence: CASSDRGGQPQHF. The CDR3 nucleotides are TGCGCCAGCAGCGACAGGGGTGGTCAGCCCCAGCATTTT.

This rearrangement joins TRBV19 to TRBJ2-1; 10 bases map to TRBD2. Germline V CDR1 and CDR2: LNHDA, SQIVND (reference sequence). CDR3 length: 14 amino acids. V lost 5 bases to trimming and J lost 5 bases; unmatched junction nucleotides: 3. CDR3 sequence reads: CASSWTSGNNEQFF. The CDR3 region has the DNA TGTGCCAGTAGTTGGACTAGCGGAAACAATGAGCAGTTCTTC.

The chain couples TRBV2 to TRBJ1-1; D not resolved. Germline V CDR1 and CDR2: SNHLY, FYNNEI. The ends were cut back, 3 bases at V and 0 bases at J, with 5 bases in the middle. The length of the CDR3 is 13 residues. CDR3 in DNA: TGTGCCAGCAGTGATGGGCTGAACACTGAAGCTTTCTTT. It translates to CASSDGLNTEAFF.

The J gene is TRBJ2-3, the V gene TRBV4-1; tentative D call: TRBD2 (6 bases). The CDR3 spans 18 residues. V was cut by 2 bases and J by 1 base, with 19 bases left in between. The germline V gene encodes CDR1 MGHRA and CDR2 YSYEKL. The CDR3 sequence: CASSQTRRGLYRTDTQYF. CDR3 in DNA: TGCGCCAGCAGCCAAACCCGGAGGGGTTTATATCGCACAGATACGCAGTATTTT.

V is TRBV5-1 and J is TRBJ2-7; 7 bases align to TRBD1. This CDR3 is built from 15 residues. Germline V lookup: CDR1 SGHRS, CDR2 YFSETQ. V dropped 1 base and J dropped 7; count of bases not matched to a gene: 11. The CDR3 region has the DNA TGCGCCAGCAGCTTGCTCCAGGGCCAGGGGGAAGAGCAGTACTTC. Its translation is CASSLLQGQGEEQYF.

The V call is TRBV12-5, the J call TRBJ2-7; D may be TRBD1 (6 bases). There are 12 residues in the CDR3. The germline V gene encodes CDR1 LGHNT and CDR2 FRNRAP. V lost 1 base and J lost 12, with 13 bases in between. The CDR3 sequence: CASGLAGHLWYF. The CDR3 region has the DNA TGTGCTAGTGGTTTGGCGGGACACCTCTGGTACTTC.

J is TRBJ1-4 and V is TRBV14; maybe TRBD1 (5 bases). Trimming cost V 0 bases and J 2 bases, with 7 bases left between them. The CDR3 extends over 15 amino acids. CDR1 SGHDN and CDR2 FVKESK come from the germline V gene. CDR3 amino acids: CASSQDRGTNEKLFF. The CDR3 region has the DNA TGTGCCAGCAGCCAAGATCGGGGGACTAATGAAAAACTGTTTTTT.

The rearrangement uses TRBV4-1 and TRBJ2-7, with 15 bases identical to TRBD2. The CDR3 extends over 18 amino acids. The V segment lost 1 base and the J segment 2 bases; nucleotides outside the gene matches: 6. Looked up from germline, CDR1 is MGHRA and CDR2 is YSYEKL. As DNA, the CDR3 is TGCGCCAGCAGCCAAGGGGGGACTAGCGGGAGGTTTCCCTACGAGCAGTACTTC. Encoded protein: CASSQGGTSGRFPYEQYF.